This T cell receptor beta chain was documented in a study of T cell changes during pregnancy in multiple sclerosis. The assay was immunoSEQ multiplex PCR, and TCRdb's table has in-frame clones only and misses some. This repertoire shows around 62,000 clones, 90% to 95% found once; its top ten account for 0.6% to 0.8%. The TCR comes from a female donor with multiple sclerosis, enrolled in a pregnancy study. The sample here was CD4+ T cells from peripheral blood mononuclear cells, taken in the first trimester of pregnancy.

CDR3 sequence reads: CASSPVAGSYEQYF. CDR3 nucleotides: TGTGCCAGCAGCCCCGTTGCGGGCTCCTACGAGCAGTACTTC. The chain combines TRBV9 with TRBJ2-7, with a tentative D call TRBD2 (5 bases). This CDR3 has 14 amino acids. V was shortened by 4 bases and J by 0 bases, with 11 bases between the two germline ends. From germline, CDR1 is SGDLS and CDR2 YYNGEE.